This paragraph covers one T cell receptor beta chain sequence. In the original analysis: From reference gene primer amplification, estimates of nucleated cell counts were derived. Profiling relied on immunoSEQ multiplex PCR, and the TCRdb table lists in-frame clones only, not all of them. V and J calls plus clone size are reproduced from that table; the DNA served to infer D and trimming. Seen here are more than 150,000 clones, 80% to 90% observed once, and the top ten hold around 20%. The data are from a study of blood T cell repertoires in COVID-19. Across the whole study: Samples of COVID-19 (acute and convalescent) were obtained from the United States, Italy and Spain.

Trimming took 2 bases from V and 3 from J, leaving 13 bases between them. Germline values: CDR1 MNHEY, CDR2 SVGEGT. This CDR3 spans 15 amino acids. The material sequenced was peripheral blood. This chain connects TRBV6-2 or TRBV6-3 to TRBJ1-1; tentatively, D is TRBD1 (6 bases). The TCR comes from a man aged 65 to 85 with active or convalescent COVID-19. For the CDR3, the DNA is TGTGCCAGCAGTTACGGGGGGGCAGGTGACACTGAAGCTTTCTTT. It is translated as CASSYGGAGDTEAFF.